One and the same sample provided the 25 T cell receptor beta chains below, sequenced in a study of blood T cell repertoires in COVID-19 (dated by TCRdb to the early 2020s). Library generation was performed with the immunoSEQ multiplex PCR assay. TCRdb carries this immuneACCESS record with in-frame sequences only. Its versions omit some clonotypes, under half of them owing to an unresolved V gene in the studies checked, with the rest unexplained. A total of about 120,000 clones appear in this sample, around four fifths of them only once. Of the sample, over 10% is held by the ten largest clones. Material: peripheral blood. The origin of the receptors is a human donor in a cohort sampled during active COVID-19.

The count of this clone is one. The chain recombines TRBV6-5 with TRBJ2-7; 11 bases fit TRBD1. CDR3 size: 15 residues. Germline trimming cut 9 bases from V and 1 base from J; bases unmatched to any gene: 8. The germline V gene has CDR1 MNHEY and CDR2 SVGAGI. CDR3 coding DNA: TGTGCCAGTATCCCCGGACAGGGGGCTTCCTACGAGCAGTACTTC. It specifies CASIPGQGASYEQYF.

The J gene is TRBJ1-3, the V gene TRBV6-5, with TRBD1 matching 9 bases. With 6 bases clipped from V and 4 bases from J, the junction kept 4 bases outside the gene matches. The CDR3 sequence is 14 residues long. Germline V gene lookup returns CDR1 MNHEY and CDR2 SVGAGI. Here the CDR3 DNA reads TGTGCCAGCAGCCTGGACAGGGGAGGAAACACCATATATTTT. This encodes CASSLDRGGNTIYF.

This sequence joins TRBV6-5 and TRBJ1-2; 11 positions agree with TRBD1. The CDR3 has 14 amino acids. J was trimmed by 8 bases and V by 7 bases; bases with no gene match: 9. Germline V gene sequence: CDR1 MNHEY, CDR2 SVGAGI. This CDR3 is CASIVGTGGSGYTF. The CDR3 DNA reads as TGTGCCAGCATTGTCGGGACAGGGGGGAGCGGCTACACCTTC.

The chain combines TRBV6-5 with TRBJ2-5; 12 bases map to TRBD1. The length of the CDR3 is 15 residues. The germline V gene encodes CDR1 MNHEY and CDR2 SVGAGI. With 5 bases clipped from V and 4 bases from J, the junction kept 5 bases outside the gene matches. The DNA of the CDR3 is TGTGCCAGCAGTCCTCGGGACAGGGGGCCAGAGACCCAGTACTTC. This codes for CASSPRDRGPETQYF.

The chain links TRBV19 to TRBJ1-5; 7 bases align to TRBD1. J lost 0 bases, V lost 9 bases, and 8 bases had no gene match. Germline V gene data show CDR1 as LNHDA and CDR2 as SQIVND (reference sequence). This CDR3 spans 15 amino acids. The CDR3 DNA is TGTGCCAGCAGAACCGGGACAGATAGCAATCAGCCCCAGCATTTT. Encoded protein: CASRTGTDSNQPQHF.

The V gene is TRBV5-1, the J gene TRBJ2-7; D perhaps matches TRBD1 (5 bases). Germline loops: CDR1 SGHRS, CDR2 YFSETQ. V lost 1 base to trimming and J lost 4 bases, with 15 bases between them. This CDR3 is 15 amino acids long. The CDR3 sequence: CASSLLAGHGYEQYF. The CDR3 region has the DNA TGCGCCAGCAGCTTGCTCGCAGGGCACGGGTACGAGCAGTACTTC.

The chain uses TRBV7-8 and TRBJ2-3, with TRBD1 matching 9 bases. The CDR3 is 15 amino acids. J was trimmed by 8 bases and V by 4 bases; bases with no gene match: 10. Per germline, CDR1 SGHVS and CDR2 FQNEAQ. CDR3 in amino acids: CASSSPGQGLGTQYF. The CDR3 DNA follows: TGTGCCAGCAGCTCTCCGGGACAGGGATTAGGTACGCAGTATTTT.

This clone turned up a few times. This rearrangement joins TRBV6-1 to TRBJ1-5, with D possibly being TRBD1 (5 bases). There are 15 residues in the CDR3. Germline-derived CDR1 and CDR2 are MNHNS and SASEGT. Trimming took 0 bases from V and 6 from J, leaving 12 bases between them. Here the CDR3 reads CASSEAVGGSQPQHF. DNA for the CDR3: TGTGCCAGCAGTGAAGCGGTGGGGGGAAGTCAGCCCCAGCATTTT.

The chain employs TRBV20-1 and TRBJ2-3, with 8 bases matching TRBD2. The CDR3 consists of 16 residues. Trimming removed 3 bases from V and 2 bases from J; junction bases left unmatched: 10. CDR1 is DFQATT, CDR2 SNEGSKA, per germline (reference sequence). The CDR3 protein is CSASPFLRGDTDTQYF. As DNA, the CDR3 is TGCAGTGCTAGTCCCTTTTTGCGGGGGGACACAGATACGCAGTATTTT.

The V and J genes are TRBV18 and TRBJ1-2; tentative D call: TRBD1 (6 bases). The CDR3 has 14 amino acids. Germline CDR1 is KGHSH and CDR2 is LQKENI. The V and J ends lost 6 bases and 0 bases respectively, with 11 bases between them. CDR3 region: CASSQDRANYGYTF. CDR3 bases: TGTGCCAGCTCCCAGGACAGAGCTAACTATGGCTACACCTTC. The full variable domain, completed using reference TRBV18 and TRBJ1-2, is NAGVMQNPRHLVRRRGQEARLRCSPMKGHSHVYWYRQLPEEGLKFMVYLQKENIIDESGMPKERFSAEFPKEGPSILRIQQVVRGDSAAYFCASSQDRANYGYTFGSGTRLTVV.

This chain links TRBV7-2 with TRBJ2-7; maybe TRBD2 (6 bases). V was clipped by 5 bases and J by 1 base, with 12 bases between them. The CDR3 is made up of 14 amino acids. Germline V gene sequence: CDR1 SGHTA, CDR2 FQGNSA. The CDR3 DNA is TGTGCCAGCAGCCATAGGGGAGGATCCTACGAGCAGTACTTC. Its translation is CASSHRGGSYEQYF.

CDR3 region: CASSAGTGRSGANVLTF. The CDR3, as DNA: TGTGCCAGCAGCGCCGGGACAGGGCGTAGTGGGGCCAACGTCCTGACTTTC. The chain is built from TRBV9 and TRBJ2-6, with 9 bases lining up with TRBD1. Germline CDR1 reads SGDLS; CDR2 reads YYNGEE. After removal of 3 bases from V and 3 bases from J, the junction contained 7 bases not matched to a gene. The CDR3 contains 17 residues.

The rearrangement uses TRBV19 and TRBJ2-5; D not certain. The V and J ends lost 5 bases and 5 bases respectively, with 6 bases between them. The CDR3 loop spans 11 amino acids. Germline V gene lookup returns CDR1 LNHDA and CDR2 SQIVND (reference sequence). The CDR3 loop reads CASSWLETQYF. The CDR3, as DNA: TGTGCCAGTAGTTGGCTGGAGACCCAGTACTTC.

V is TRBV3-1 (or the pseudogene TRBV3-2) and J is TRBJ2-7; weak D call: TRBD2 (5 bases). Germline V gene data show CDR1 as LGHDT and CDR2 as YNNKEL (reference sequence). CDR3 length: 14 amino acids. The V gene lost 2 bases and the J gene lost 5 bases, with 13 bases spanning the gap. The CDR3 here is CASSQREIGNEQYF. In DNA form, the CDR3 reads TGTGCCAGCAGCCAAAGGGAGATCGGGAACGAGCAGTACTTC.

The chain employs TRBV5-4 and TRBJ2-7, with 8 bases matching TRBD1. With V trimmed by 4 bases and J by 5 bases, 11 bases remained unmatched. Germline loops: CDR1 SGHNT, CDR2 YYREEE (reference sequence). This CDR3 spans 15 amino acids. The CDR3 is CASSRGQGGRDEQYF. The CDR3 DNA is TGTGCCAGCAGCCGCGGACAGGGCGGAAGGGACGAGCAGTACTTC.

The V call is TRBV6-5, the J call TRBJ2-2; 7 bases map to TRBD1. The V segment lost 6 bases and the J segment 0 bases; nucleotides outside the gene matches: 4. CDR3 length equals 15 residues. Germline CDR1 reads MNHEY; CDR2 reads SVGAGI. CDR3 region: CASRTGAANTGELFF. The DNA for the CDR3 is TGTGCCAGCAGAACAGGGGCGGCGAACACCGGGGAGCTGTTTTTT.

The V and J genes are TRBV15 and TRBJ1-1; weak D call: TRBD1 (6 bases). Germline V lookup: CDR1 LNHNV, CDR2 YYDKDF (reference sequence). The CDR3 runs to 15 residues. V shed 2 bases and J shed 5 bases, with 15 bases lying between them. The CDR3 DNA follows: TGTGCCACCAGCAGACGGCAGGGGCGTTGGACTGAAGCTTTCTTT. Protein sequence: CATSRRQGRWTEAFF.

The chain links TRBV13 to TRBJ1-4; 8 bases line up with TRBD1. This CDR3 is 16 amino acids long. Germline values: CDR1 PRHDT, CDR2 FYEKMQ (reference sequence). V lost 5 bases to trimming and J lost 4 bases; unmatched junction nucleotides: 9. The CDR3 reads CASSTGTGPFNEKLFF. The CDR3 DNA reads TGTGCCAGCAGCACGGGGACAGGACCTTTTAATGAAAAACTGTTTTTT.

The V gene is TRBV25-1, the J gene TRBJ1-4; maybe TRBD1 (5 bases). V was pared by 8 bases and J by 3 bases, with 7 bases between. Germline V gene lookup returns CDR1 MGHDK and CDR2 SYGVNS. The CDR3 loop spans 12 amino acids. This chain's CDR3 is CASGGANEKLFF. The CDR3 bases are TGTGCCAGCGGGGGGGCTAATGAAAAACTGTTTTTT.

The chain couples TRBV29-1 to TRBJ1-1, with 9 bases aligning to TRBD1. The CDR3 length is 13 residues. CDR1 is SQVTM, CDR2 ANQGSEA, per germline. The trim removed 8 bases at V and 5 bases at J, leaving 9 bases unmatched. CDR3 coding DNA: TGCAGCTCTCCGGGACAGGGCCGGACTGAAGCTTTCTTT. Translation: CSSPGQGRTEAFF.

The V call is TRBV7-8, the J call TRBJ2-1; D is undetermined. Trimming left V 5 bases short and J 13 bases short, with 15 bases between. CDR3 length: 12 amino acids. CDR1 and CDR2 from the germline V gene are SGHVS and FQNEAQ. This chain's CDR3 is CASSPDPGHQFF. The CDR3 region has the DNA TGTGCCAGCAGCCCAGACCCAGGTCATCAGTTCTTC.

The CDR3 coding sequence is TGTGCCAGCGAGGGGGACTCCTACGAGCAGTACTTC. Translation gives CASEGDSYEQYF. J is TRBJ2-7 and V is TRBV28; possible D gene TRBD1, 6 bases. Germline-derived CDR1 and CDR2 are MDHEN and SYDVKM. The V and J ends lost 8 bases and 0 bases respectively, with 8 bases between them. This CDR3 has 12 residues.

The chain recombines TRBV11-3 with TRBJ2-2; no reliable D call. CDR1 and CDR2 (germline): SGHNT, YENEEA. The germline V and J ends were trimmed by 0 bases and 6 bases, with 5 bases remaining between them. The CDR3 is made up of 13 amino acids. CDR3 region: CASSLEAAGELFF. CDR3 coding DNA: TGTGCCAGCAGCTTAGAGGCAGCCGGGGAGCTGTTTTTT. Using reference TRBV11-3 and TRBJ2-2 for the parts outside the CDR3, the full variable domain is EAGVVQSPRYKIIEKKQPVAFWCNPISGHNTLYWYLQNLGQGPELLIRYENEEAVDDSQLPKDRFSAERLKGVDSTLKIQPAELGDSAVYLCASSLEAAGELFFGEGSRLTVL.

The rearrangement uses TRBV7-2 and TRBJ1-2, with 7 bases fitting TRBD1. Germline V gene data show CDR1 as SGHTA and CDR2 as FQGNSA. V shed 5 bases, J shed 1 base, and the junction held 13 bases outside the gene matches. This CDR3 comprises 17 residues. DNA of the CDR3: TGTGCCAGCAGCCCCCCCCCACAGGGGCAGGGTAACTATGGCTACACCTTC. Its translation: CASSPPPQGQGNYGYTF.

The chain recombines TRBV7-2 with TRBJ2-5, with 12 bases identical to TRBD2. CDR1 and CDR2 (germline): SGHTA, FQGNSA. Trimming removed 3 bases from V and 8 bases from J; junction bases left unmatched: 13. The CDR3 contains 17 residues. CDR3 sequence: CASSLEGLAGTLSTQYF. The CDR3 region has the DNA TGTGCCAGCAGCTTGGAAGGACTAGCGGGGACCCTTAGCACCCAGTACTTC.